Shown below are 9 T cell receptor beta chains from a single sample sequenced in a study of blood T cell repertoires in COVID-19. This table comes from immunoSEQ multiplex PCR, and its TCRdb copy is limited to in-frame clones, with some not included. This sample has more than 300,000 clones, with 88% found just once. Sequenced input: PBMCs or T cells enriched from blood (not recorded which). All receptors derive from a woman aged 18-35 years who had recovered from COVID-19.

The V gene is TRBV7-8, the J gene TRBJ2-2; a weak D match, TRBD1 (7 bases). The CDR3 is 18 amino acids. The germline gives CDR1 SGHVS, CDR2 FQNEAQ. V was clipped by 1 base and J by 3 bases, with 18 bases between them. CDR3 DNA sequence: TGTGCCAGCAGCTTAGACGCCCGACAGGGAGGAGACACCGGGGAGCTGTTTTTT. Amino acid sequence: CASSLDARQGGDTGELFF.

The chain joins TRBV9 to TRBJ2-5, with TRBD1 matching over 10 bases. This CDR3 comprises 15 residues. V was clipped by 4 bases and J by 2 bases; unmatched bases: 5. The germline gives CDR1 SGDLS, CDR2 YYNGEE. This CDR3 reads CASSPRDRGQETQYF. For the CDR3, the DNA is TGTGCCAGCAGCCCCCGGGACAGGGGACAAGAGACCCAGTACTTC.

The chain links TRBV14 to TRBJ1-1, with a possible D match to TRBD1 (5 bases). The V end lost 2 bases, the J end lost 5 bases, and 12 bases lay between the germline ends. The CDR3 runs 14 residues. The germline gives CDR1 SGHDN, CDR2 FVKESK. This chain's CDR3 is CASSQFGGRTEAFF. CDR3 DNA: TGTGCCAGCAGCCAATTCGGGGGTAGGACTGAAGCTTTCTTT. The full variable domain, in which reference TRBV14 and TRBJ1-1 provide the parts outside the CDR3, is EAGVTQFPSHSVIEKGQTVTLRCDPISGHDNLYWYRRVMGKEIKFLLHFVKESKQDESGMPNNRFLAERTGGTYSTLKVQPAELEDSGVYFCASSQFGGRTEAFFGQGTRLTVV.

The genes are TRBV28 and TRBJ2-1, with a tentative D call TRBD2 (8 bases). The CDR3 is made up of 16 amino acids. The germline V gene has CDR1 MDHEN and CDR2 SYDVKM. Deletions cut 6 bases from V and 2 bases from J, with 17 bases between. CDR3 in amino acids: CASSPPGGGAYNEQFF. CDR3 bases: TGTGCCAGCAGCCCACCGGGAGGGGGCGCCTACAATGAGCAGTTCTTC.

This chain connects TRBV6-5 to TRBJ2-7; D is possibly TRBD1 (6 bases). Germline V lookup: CDR1 MNHEY, CDR2 SVGAGI. V shed 4 bases and J shed 0 bases, with 10 bases lying between them. The CDR3 has 14 amino acids. The CDR3 protein is CASSSAGDSYEQYF. CDR3 sequence (DNA): TGTGCCAGCAGTTCGGCAGGGGACTCCTACGAGCAGTACTTC.

The chain carries TRBV28 and TRBJ2-5; the D gene is possibly TRBD2 (6 bases). Germline V CDR1 and CDR2: MDHEN, SYDVKM. The CDR3 consists of 15 residues. V was cut by 4 bases and J by 2 bases, with 14 bases left in between. CDR3 sequence reads: CASSSAGLEQETQYF. The CDR3 region has the DNA TGTGCCAGCAGTTCCGCGGGGCTAGAACAAGAGACCCAGTACTTC.

The V call is TRBV3-1 (or the pseudogene TRBV3-2), the J call TRBJ1-3; the D gene is possibly TRBD1 (6 bases). Trimming took off 0 bases at V and 0 bases at J, with 21 bases between the two ends. CDR1 LGHDT and CDR2 YNNKEL come from the germline V gene (reference sequence). The CDR3 covers 20 residues. The CDR3 DNA follows: TGTGCCAGCAGCCAAGATCTAATAGGGGGAAATTTGCTCTCTGGAAACACCATATATTTT. It translates to CASSQDLIGGNLLSGNTIYF.

V gene TRBV28 combines with J gene TRBJ2-7; 9 bases fit TRBD1. V lost 5 bases and J lost 2; bases outside the gene matches: 1. The germline V gene encodes CDR1 MDHEN and CDR2 SYDVKM. This CDR3 has 13 residues. The chain's CDR3 is CASSRTGAYEQYF. The CDR3 DNA is TGTGCCAGCAGTCGGACAGGGGCCTACGAGCAGTACTTC.

The chain is built from TRBV6-5 and TRBJ1-1, with TRBD1 identical over 10 bases. Germline assignment: CDR1 MNHEY and CDR2 SVGAGI. The CDR3 loop spans 14 amino acids. V was pared by 6 bases and J by 4 bases, with 5 bases of the junction left unmatched. This CDR3 is CASRTGQGGTEAFF. Here the CDR3 DNA reads TGTGCCAGCAGAACCGGACAGGGGGGCACTGAAGCTTTCTTT.